One T cell receptor beta chain is described in this entry. The clone's antigen remains unknown. It has no much larger one-base neighbor in the sample; base qualities were not kept. Enrolling through a virtual design, the prospective study's participants ranged in age from roughly 18 to 89 years and lived across approximately 25 United States geographic areas. Cohort assignment in the prospective study relied on participant-reported clinical history from a screening survey and a study questionnaire. For ImmuneRACE Cohort 3, a participant was defined as recovered based on two consecutive negative NP/OP PCR tests, clearance by a healthcare professional, or resolution of symptoms. In the prospective study, mobile phlebotomists collected whole blood, serum and a nasopharyngeal or oropharyngeal swab from each participant. Prospective study participants could optionally give additional blood draws and questionnaires over a 2-month period. Prospective study blood samples were shipped either frozen or at room temperature before DNA extraction.

The sample originates from a study of blood T cell repertoires in COVID-19 (dated by TCRdb to 2020 to 2022). At the level of the whole study: Collaborator samples came from the United States, Italy and Spain and covered acute and convalescent phases of COVID-19. The prospective study material was composed of cDNA or gDNA derived from T cells, B-cell-depleted T cells, or PBMCs. Deeply sampled blood TCRbeta repertoires from subjects exposed to, actively infected with, or recovered from COVID-19 were included in the dataset. A freely available public database, intended as a resource for researchers studying the immune response to SARS-CoV-2, is where the repertoires were released. The samples were drawn from the first 160 participants of the ongoing ImmuneRACE study and from some 1,300 subjects provided by 6 global collaborators. Sample metadata almost always included a de-identified subject ID, COVID-19 status, age in years and sex. HLA class I and class II types, where available, came from metadata supplied by the sample provider rather than from assay-based typing.

What the work shows at the level of the full study, not this receptor alone: How much clinical and demographic metadata was included differed by source and by participant, and the metadata was provided uncurated.

TCRbeta CDR3 regions were amplified from genomic DNA using the immunoSEQ Assay, a bias-controlled multiplex PCR. The published analysis was carried out like this. The number of nucleated cells in each sample was estimated by amplification of reference gene primers within the assay. To quantify the absolute abundance of each unique TCRbeta CDR3 rearrangement, sequence reads were collapsed and filtered. For each sample, productive Simpson clonality was calculated as the square root of Simpson's diversity index over productive rearrangements. TCRdb retrieved this table from immuneACCESS and kept in-frame rearrangements only. Not all clones are present; in checked studies, unresolved V genes account for under half, and no reason is known for the remainder. The D gene and trimming were derived from the DNA, and the V and J assignments and clone size from that table. The sample table shows fewer than 450,000 clones, and 90% are seen once. 0.6% of the sample goes to the ten largest clones.

Inclusive of the bounding cysteine and phenylalanine, the CDR3 is 14 residues long. Only the CDR3 DNA is retained, 42 bases long and in frame from the first base. CDR1 and CDR2 are read off the germline V gene as SNHLY and FYNNEI. Trimming at the junction amounts to 6 bases on V and 0 bases on J, and the germline ends lie 12 bases apart. This receptor was taken from a man aged 18 to 29 who had recovered from COVID-19. Recombination linked TRBV2 to TRBJ2-7; a tentative D call is TRBD1 (6 bases match). Input material: PBMCs or T cells enriched from blood (not recorded which). The CDR3 loop reads CASRPDRNSYEQYF. In nucleotides, the sequence is TGTGCCAGCAGGCCGGACAGAAACTCCTACGAGCAGTACTTC.